Shown below are 28 T cell receptor beta chains from a single sample sequenced in a study of human T cells and chemical hapten exposure. This sample's time point: patch test 1, 2 weeks after DPC sensitization. The treatment denotes: therapeutic diphenylcyclopropenone sensitization with weekly scalp DPC. MiXCR was run by TCRdb on the RACE reads, yielding one entry per CDR3 protein. The sample holds 150,000 to 200,000 distinct CDR3 sequences; 14% are singletons and the top ten take 1.5% to 2%. Material: whole blood, obtained in connection with sensitization to the hapten diphenylcyclopropenone (DPC). The receptors derive from a woman aged 25-40 years with alopecia areata. Some clones in this sample may be carry-over from other donors' samples.

The gene calls are TRBV12-3 or TRBV12-4 and TRBJ1-6; D is uncertain. The CDR3 covers 14 residues. V was pared by 6 bases and J by 7 bases, with 13 bases between. CDR3 DNA: TGTGCCAGCAGATCCCGGGAAAGCAATTCACCCCTCCACTTT. The encoded protein is CASRSRESNSPLHF.

J is TRBJ2-7 and V is TRBV6-2 or TRBV6-3, with D possibly being TRBD1 (5 bases). The CDR3 extends over 16 amino acids. CDR1 is MNHEY, CDR2 SVGEGT, per germline. V shed 4 bases and J shed 4 bases, with 20 bases lying between them. CDR3 amino acids: CASSSPTRVSVYEQYF. In DNA form, the CDR3 reads TGTGCCAGCAGTTCACCCACCAGGGTTTCGGTGTACGAGCAGTACTTC.

This clonotype has at least ten counts. The chain joins TRBV11-2 to TRBJ2-5, with a possible D match to TRBD2 (5 bases). The V end was cut by 4 bases, the J end by 4 bases, with 13 bases between. This CDR3 has 14 amino acids. Germline V gene data show CDR1 as SGHAT and CDR2 as FQNNGV. CDR3 nucleotides: TGTGCCAGCAGCTCGCGGGCCCTGGGAGAGACCCAGTACTTC. This gives the protein CASSSRALGETQYF. Complete variable domain (other parts from reference TRBV11-2 and TRBJ2-5): EAGVAQSPRYKIIEKRQSVAFWCNPISGHATLYWYQQILGQGPKLLIQFQNNGVVDDSQLPKDRFSAERLKGVDSTLKIQPAKLEDSAVYLCASSSRALGETQYFGPGTRLLVL.

This clonotype has only a few counts. The rearrangement links TRBV6-2 or TRBV6-3 to TRBJ1-1; D remains ambiguous. CDR1 and CDR2 (germline): MNHEY, SVGEGT. The CDR3 length is 14 residues. V lost 0 bases and J lost 8, with 13 bases in between. The DNA of the CDR3 is TGTGCCAGCAGTTACTCTACGTCCCGCAGGGAAGCTTTCTTT. This codes for CASSYSTSRREAFF.

In this sample, this clonotype turned up many times. The chain has TRBV7-2 and TRBJ1-5; 10 bases match TRBD1. With 3 bases clipped from V and 7 bases from J, the junction kept 6 bases outside the gene matches. CDR3 length equals 15 residues. Germline assignment: CDR1 SGHTA and CDR2 FQGNSA. CDR3 loop: CASSLGQGRWQPQHF. The CDR3 DNA sequence: TGTGCCAGCAGCTTGGGACAGGGGAGGTGGCAGCCCCAGCATTTT.

This clonotype was recorded a few times. This CDR3 is CASSLGGGGGTDTQYF. The CDR3 DNA follows: TGTGCCAGCAGTTTAGGCGGGGGAGGTGGCACAGATACGCAGTATTTT. The chain carries TRBV28 and TRBJ2-3; 7 positions match TRBD2. The CDR3 has 16 amino acids. Germline V lookup: CDR1 MDHEN, CDR2 SYDVKM. V lost 2 bases, J lost 1 base, and 6 bases stayed unmatched.

The table lists this clonotype with a few counts. The chain recombines TRBV5-1 with TRBJ2-1; 13 positions agree with TRBD2. Germline values: CDR1 SGHRS, CDR2 YFSETQ. This CDR3 spans 20 amino acids. V lost 2 bases and J lost 4; bases outside the gene matches: 15. CDR3 bases: TGCGCCAGCAGCTTCGGATCCGGGACTAGCGGGGCGAGGAGATACAATGAGCAGTTCTTC. Its protein is CASSFGSGTSGARRYNEQFF.

This clonotype was recorded a few times. The J gene is TRBJ2-4, the V gene TRBV28; TRBD2 is a possible D gene (6 bases). This CDR3 comprises 14 residues. The germline V and J ends were trimmed by 4 bases and 8 bases, with 15 bases remaining between them. Looked up from germline, CDR1 is MDHEN and CDR2 is SYDVKM. The DNA for the CDR3 is TGTGCCAGCAGTTCCCCAACCGGGGGAGACATTCAGTACTTC. It is translated as CASSSPTGGDIQYF.

V usage is TRBV29-1 and J usage is TRBJ1-4, with D unclear. The CDR3 runs to 14 residues. Germline-derived CDR1 and CDR2 are SQVTM and ANQGSEA. Trimming shortened V by 4 bases and J by 3 bases, and 12 bases separated the two germline ends. CDR3 DNA: TGCAGCGTTGCTCCCGCCGGAGCTAATGAAAAACTGTTTTTT. Amino acid sequence: CSVAPAGANEKLFF. The entire variable domain, with the rest obtained from reference TRBV29-1 and TRBJ1-4, is as follows: SAVISQKPSRDICQRGTSLTIQCQVDSQVTMMFWYRQQPGQSLTLIATANQGSEATYESGFVIDKFPISRPNLTFSTLTVSNMSPEDSSIYLCSVAPAGANEKLFFGSGTQLSVL.

The chain links TRBV6-2 or TRBV6-3 to TRBJ2-5; 9 nucleotides agree with TRBD1. Germline V lookup: CDR1 MNHEY, CDR2 SVGEGT. CDR3 length equals 14 residues. V gave up 6 bases and J gave up 2 bases; unmatched junction bases: 4. The CDR3: CASSGQGLQETQYF. CDR3 DNA: TGTGCCAGCAGCGGACAGGGGTTACAAGAGACCCAGTACTTC.

The chain recombines TRBV18 with TRBJ1-5; D gene unclear. V was trimmed by 6 bases and J by 2 bases, leaving 14 bases between them. Per the germline V gene, CDR1 is KGHSH and CDR2 is LQKENI. The CDR3 is made up of 15 amino acids. The CDR3 region is CASSTGGLGNQPQHF. CDR3 in DNA: TGTGCCAGCTCGACGGGAGGACTAGGCAATCAGCCCCAGCATTTT.

The gene calls are TRBV6-1 and TRBJ1-1; D call uncertain. The CDR3 covers 13 residues. V lost 6 bases, J lost 1 base, and 9 bases lay in between. Germline CDR1 and CDR2: MNHNS and SASEGT. The DNA for the CDR3 is TGTGCCAGCAGCTCACACGAGAACACTGAAGCTTTCTTT. It encodes CASSSHENTEAFF.

This clonotype has more than one count but fewer than ten. This rearrangement joins TRBV5-5 to TRBJ1-1, with D uncertain. CDR3 length: 15 amino acids. Germline CDR1 reads SGHKS; CDR2 reads YYEKEE (reference sequence). The V gene lost 1 base and the J gene lost 7 bases, with 17 bases spanning the gap. The CDR3: CASSLNPGGQVEAFF. The CDR3 bases are TGTGCCAGCAGCTTGAATCCAGGAGGGCAAGTTGAAGCTTTCTTT.

The rearrangement joins TRBV7-8 to TRBJ1-6, with 8 bases aligning to TRBD1. Germline CDR1 SGHVS, CDR2 FQNEAQ. This CDR3 comprises 15 residues. With V trimmed by 5 bases and J by 10 bases, 10 bases remained unmatched. CDR3 residues: CASSPYADRGSPLHF. The CDR3 bases are TGTGCCAGCAGCCCCTATGCCGACAGGGGATCACCCCTCCACTTT.

This clonotype was found a few times. The gene calls are TRBV5-5 and TRBJ2-4; D is possibly TRBD1 or TRBD2 (5 bases each). The CDR3 extends over 16 amino acids. Germline V CDR1 and CDR2: SGHKS, YYEKEE (reference sequence). V lost 3 bases to trimming and J lost 0 bases, with 13 bases between them. CDR3 residues: CASSWGSPIAKNIQYF. The CDR3 coding sequence is TGTGCCAGCAGCTGGGGGTCACCGATAGCCAAAAACATTCAGTACTTC.

This clonotype was counted only a few times. This rearrangement joins TRBV7-9 to TRBJ2-7; perhaps TRBD2 as D (6 bases). CDR1 is SEHNR and CDR2 is FQNEAQ in the germline V gene (reference sequence). V gave up 8 bases and J gave up 5 bases, with 16 bases separating them. The CDR3 is 13 amino acids. The CDR3 is CASGGLRRDEQYF. The CDR3 nucleotides read TGTGCCAGCGGGGGGTTACGCAGGGACGAGCAGTACTTC.

The chain recombines TRBV20-1 with TRBJ1-4, with D possibly TRBD1 on 5 matching bases. The CDR3 has 14 residues. V lost 4 bases and J 3 bases, leaving 12 bases between the germline ends. The germline V gene encodes CDR1 DFQATT and CDR2 SNEGSKA (reference sequence). The CDR3 bases are TGCAGTGCTACAGGGAACTCCGCTAATGAAAAACTGTTTTTT. It is translated as CSATGNSANEKLFF.

The genes are TRBV29-1 and TRBJ2-2; TRBD2 aligns across 12 bases. Germline values: CDR1 SQVTM, CDR2 ANQGSEA. The J segment lost 4 bases and the V segment lost 4 bases, leaving 4 bases of the junction unmatched. CDR3 length equals 15 residues. The CDR3, as DNA: TGCAGCGTTGTGACTAGCGGGAGTGGCACCGGGGAGCTGTTTTTT. Translated: CSVVTSGSGTGELFF.

The chain recombines TRBV6-5 with TRBJ2-3, with 9 bases lining up with TRBD1. CDR3 length: 18 residues. Germline V lookup: CDR1 MNHEY, CDR2 SVGAGI. The V segment lost 1 base and the J segment 0 bases; nucleotides outside the gene matches: 8. The CDR3 DNA reads as TGTGCCAGCAGTTACTGGGCGGGACAGGGAGAGAGCACAGATACGCAGTATTTT. Protein sequence: CASSYWAGQGESTDTQYF.

This clonotype was observed a handful of times. DNA for the CDR3: TGCGCCAGCAGCGGGGTCGGGGGCAATGAGCAGTTCTTC. Amino acid sequence: CASSGVGGNEQFF. The chain employs TRBV5-1 and TRBJ2-1, with a tentative D call TRBD2 (6 bases). Germline CDR1 SGHRS, CDR2 YFSETQ. Trimming stripped 4 bases from V and 6 bases from J, with 11 bases between. This CDR3 is built from 13 residues.

This clonotype came up a few times. The rearrangement uses TRBV29-1 and TRBJ2-1, with D unclear. There are 15 residues in the CDR3. Germline V gene data show CDR1 as SQVTM and CDR2 as ANQGSEA. Trimming shortened V by 4 bases and J by 9 bases, and 22 bases separated the two germline ends. The CDR3 coding sequence is TGCAGCGTTGCAGTAAGGATCCTAGAGTCCGGTGAGCAGTTCTTC. Encoded protein: CSVAVRILESGEQFF.

This clonotype was observed many times. The chain carries TRBV7-9 and TRBJ1-2; D gene unclear. Trimming shortened V by 1 base and J by 8 bases, and 8 bases separated the two germline ends. The germline V gene encodes CDR1 SEHNR and CDR2 FQNEAQ (reference sequence). This CDR3 is 12 amino acids long. The CDR3 sequence is CASSLVQGGYTF. For the CDR3, the DNA is TGTGCCAGCAGCTTAGTACAAGGAGGCTACACCTTC. The entire variable domain, with the rest obtained from reference TRBV7-9 and TRBJ1-2, is as follows: DTGVSQNPRHKITKRGQNVTFRCDPISEHNRLYWYRQTLGQGPEFLTYFQNEAQLEKSRLLSDRFSAERPKGSFSTLEIQRTEQGDSAMYLCASSLVQGGYTFGSGTRLTVV.

This clonotype was found many times. As DNA, the CDR3 is TGTGCCAGCAGTTTTCCCTCGATGGAGCAGTTCTTC. Its protein is CASSFPSMEQFF. This sequence joins TRBV28 and TRBJ2-1, with D uncertain. The V end was cut by 3 bases, the J end by 10 bases, with 10 bases between. CDR1 is MDHEN, CDR2 SYDVKM, per germline. The CDR3 totals 12 residues.

This clonotype was detected only a few times. The rearrangement links TRBV18 to TRBJ2-7, with D maybe TRBD1 (6 bases). With 5 bases removed from V and 3 bases from J, the gap between germline ends came to 14 bases. Germline loops: CDR1 KGHSH, CDR2 LQKENI. The CDR3 consists of 14 residues. CDR3 coding DNA: TGTGCCAGCTCATTGGGACAAGCAGACTACGAGCAGTACTTC. Its translation is CASSLGQADYEQYF.

In this sample, this clonotype turned up a few times. The chain combines TRBV28 with TRBJ1-2; a weak D match, TRBD1 (5 bases). From germline, CDR1 is MDHEN and CDR2 SYDVKM. Trimming left V 7 bases short and J 3 bases short, with 12 bases between. CDR3 length: 13 amino acids. The CDR3 is CASTGPPHYGYTF. For the CDR3, the DNA is TGTGCCAGCACAGGGCCCCCACACTATGGCTACACCTTC.

This clonotype was picked up a small number of times. V is TRBV3-1 and J is TRBJ2-7; possibly TRBD1 for D (6 bases). V lost 3 bases and J 3 bases, leaving 9 bases between the germline ends. The germline V gene has CDR1 LGHDT and CDR2 YNNKEL (reference sequence). CDR3 length: 13 residues. CDR3 sequence (DNA): TGTGCCAGCAGCCATGAGGACAGCTACGAGCAGTACTTC. Its translation: CASSHEDSYEQYF.

This sequence joins TRBV7-3 and TRBJ1-1, with 9 nucleotides matching TRBD1. The CDR3 extends over 13 amino acids. Germline V gives CDR1 SGHTA, CDR2 FQGTGA. Trimming took 7 bases from V and 13 from J; bases not matched to a gene: 13. The CDR3 bases are TGTGCCAGCACCATGAGGGACAGGGAGCCTCTTTTCTTT. Its translation is CASTMRDREPLFF.

This clonotype has only one observation. The chain has TRBV11-2 and TRBJ2-5, with TRBD1 as a possible D gene (6 bases). The CDR3 contains 15 residues. The V and J ends lost 5 bases and 2 bases respectively, with 15 bases between them. CDR1 is SGHAT and CDR2 is FQNNGV in the germline V gene. The CDR3 spells CASSVTGTPQETQYF. The CDR3 nucleotides read TGTGCCAGCAGCGTCACCGGGACACCTCAAGAGACCCAGTACTTC.